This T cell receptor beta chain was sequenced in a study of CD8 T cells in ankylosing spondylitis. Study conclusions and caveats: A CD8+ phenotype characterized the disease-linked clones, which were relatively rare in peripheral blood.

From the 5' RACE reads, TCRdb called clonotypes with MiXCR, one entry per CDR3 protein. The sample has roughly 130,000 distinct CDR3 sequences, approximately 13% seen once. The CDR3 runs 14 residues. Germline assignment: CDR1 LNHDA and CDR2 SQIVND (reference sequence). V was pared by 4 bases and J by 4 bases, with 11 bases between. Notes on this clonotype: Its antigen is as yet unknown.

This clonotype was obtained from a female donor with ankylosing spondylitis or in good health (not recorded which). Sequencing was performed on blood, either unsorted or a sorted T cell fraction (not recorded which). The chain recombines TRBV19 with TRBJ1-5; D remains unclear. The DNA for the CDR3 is TGTGCCAGTAGTACCCCCGGGAAAAATCAGCCCCAGCATTTT. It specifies CASSTPGKNQPQHF.